This T cell receptor (beta chain) comes out of a study of blood T cell repertoires in COVID-19. Between the trimmed V and J ends, which lost 6 bases and 1 base, there was a span of 10 bases. The CDR3 is 13 residues long. The germline CDR1 and CDR2 sequences are MGHDK and SYGVNS. TCRdb keeps only in-frame clones here, not all; method: immunoSEQ multiplex PCR. Here the sample spans about 100,000 clones, roughly 83% being singletons. The specimen was peripheral blood. This TCR was sampled from a human donor in a cohort sampled during active COVID-19. The chain employs TRBV25-1 and TRBJ2-7; D is unresolved. CDR3 nucleotides: TGTGCCAGCAGGAGCGACGTTTCCTACGAGCAGTACTTC. Encoded protein: CASRSDVSYEQYF.